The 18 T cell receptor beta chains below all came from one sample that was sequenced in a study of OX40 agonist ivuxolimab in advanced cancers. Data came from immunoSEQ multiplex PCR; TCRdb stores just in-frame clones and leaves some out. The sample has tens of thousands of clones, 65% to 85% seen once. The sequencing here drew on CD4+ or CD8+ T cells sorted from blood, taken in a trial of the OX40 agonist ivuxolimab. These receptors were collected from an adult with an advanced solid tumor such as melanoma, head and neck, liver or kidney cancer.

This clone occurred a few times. The CDR3 nucleotides read TGTGCCAGTAGTATAGAGCGGAATTCACCCCTCCACTTT. As protein: CASSIERNSPLHF. The V gene is TRBV19, the J gene TRBJ1-6; D is ambiguous. Trimming shortened V by 0 bases and J by 7 bases, and 4 bases separated the two germline ends. CDR1 and CDR2 (germline): LNHDA, SQIVND (reference sequence). The CDR3 runs to 13 residues.

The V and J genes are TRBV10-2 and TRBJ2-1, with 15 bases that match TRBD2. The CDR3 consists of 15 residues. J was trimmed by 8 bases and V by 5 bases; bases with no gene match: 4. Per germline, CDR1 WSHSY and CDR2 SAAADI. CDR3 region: CASSRTSGGAHEQFF. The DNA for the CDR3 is TGCGCCAGCAGTAGGACTAGCGGGGGGGCGCATGAGCAGTTCTTC.

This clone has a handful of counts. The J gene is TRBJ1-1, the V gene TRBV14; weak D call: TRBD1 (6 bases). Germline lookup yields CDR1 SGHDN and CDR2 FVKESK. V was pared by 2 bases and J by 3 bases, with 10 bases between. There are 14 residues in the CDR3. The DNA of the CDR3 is TGTGCCAGCAGCCAAACAGGGTTTTACACTGAAGCTTTCTTT. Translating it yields CASSQTGFYTEAFF. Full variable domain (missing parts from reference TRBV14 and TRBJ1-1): EAGVTQFPSHSVIEKGQTVTLRCDPISGHDNLYWYRRVMGKEIKFLLHFVKESKQDESGMPNNRFLAERTGGTYSTLKVQPAELEDSGVYFCASSQTGFYTEAFFGQGTRLTVV.

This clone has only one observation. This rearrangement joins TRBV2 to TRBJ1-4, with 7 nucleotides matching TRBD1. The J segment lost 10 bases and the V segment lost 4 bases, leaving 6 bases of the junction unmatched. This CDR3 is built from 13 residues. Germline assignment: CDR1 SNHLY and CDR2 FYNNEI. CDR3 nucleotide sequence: TGTGCCAGCAGTGCCAGCTACAGGGGAAAACTGTTTTTT. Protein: CASSASYRGKLFF. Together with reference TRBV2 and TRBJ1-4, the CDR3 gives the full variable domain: EPEVTQTPSHQVTQMGQEVILRCVPISNHLYFYWYRQILGQKVEFLVSFYNNEISEKSEIFDDQFSVERPDGSNFTLKIRSTKLEDSAMYFCASSASYRGKLFFGSGTQLSVL.

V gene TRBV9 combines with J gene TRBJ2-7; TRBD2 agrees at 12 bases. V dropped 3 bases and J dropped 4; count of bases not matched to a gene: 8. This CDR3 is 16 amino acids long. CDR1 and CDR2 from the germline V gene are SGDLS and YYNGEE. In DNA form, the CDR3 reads TGTGCCAGCAGCGAGGGACCGGGACTAGCGGGTTACGAGCAGTACTTC. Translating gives CASSEGPGLAGYEQYF.

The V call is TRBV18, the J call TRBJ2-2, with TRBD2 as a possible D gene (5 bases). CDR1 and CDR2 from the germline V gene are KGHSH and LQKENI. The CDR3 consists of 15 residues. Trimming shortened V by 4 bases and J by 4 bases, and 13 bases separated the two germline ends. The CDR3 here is CASSRGLGSTGELFF. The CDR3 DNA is TGTGCCAGCTCACGTGGACTGGGGTCCACCGGGGAGCTGTTTTTT.

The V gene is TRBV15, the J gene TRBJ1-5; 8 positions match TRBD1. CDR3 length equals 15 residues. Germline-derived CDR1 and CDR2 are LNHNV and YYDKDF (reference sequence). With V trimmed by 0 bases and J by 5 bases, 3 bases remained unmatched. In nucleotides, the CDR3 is TGTGCCACCAGCAGAGAACAGGGGGGTCATCAGCCCCAGCATTTT. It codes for CATSREQGGHQPQHF. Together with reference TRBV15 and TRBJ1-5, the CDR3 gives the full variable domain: DAMVIQNPRYQVTQFGKPVTLSCSQTLNHNVMYWYQQKSSQAPKLLFHYYDKDFNNEADTPDNFQSRRPNTSFCFLDIRSPGLGDTAMYLCATSREQGGHQPQHFGDGTRLSIL.

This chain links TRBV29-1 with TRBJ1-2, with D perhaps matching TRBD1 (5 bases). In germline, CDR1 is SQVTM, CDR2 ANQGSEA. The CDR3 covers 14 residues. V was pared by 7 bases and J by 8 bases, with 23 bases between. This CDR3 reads CSAIQVPPSEGYTF. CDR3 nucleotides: TGCAGCGCGATACAGGTCCCCCCGTCGGAAGGCTACACCTTC.

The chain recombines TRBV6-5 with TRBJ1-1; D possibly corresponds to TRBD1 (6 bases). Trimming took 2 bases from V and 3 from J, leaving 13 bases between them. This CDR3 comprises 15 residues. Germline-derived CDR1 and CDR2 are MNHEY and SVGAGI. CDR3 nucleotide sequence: TGTGCCAGCAGTTACAGTAGGGGGAGACACACTGAAGCTTTCTTT. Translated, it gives CASSYSRGRHTEAFF.

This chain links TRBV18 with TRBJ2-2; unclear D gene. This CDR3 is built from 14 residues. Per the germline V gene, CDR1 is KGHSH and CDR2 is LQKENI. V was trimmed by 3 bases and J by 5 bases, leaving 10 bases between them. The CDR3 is CASSPDLLTGELFF. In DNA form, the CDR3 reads TGTGCCAGCTCACCGGATTTGTTAACCGGGGAGCTGTTTTTT.

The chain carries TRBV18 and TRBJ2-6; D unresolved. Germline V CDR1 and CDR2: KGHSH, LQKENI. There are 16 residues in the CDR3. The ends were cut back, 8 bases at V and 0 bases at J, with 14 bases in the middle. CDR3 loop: CASRAPNLSGANVLTF. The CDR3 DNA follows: TGTGCCAGCCGAGCCCCTAACCTCTCTGGGGCCAACGTCCTGACTTTC.

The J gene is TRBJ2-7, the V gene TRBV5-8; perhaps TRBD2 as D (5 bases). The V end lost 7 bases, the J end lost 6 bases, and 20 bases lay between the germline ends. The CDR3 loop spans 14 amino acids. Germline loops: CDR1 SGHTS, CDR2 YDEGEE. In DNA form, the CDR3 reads TGTGCCAGCTCTCGCCCGGGAACCCTCTTCGAGCAGTACTTC. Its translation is CASSRPGTLFEQYF.

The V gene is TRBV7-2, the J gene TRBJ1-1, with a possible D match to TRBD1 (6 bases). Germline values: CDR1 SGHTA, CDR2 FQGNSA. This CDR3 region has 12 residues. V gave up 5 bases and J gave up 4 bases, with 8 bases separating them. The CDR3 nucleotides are TGTGCCAGCAGCCAAGGGGGCACTGAAGCTTTCTTT. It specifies CASSQGGTEAFF.

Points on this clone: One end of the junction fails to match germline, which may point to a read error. In DNA, the CDR3 is TGCGCCAGCAGTGAGGATTTGGGGTCGAACAATGAGCAGTTCTTC. Protein sequence: CASSEDLGSNNEQFF. V gene TRBV6-1 combines with J gene TRBJ2-1; no clear D. Per the germline V gene, CDR1 is MNHNS and CDR2 is SASEGT. This CDR3 has 15 residues.

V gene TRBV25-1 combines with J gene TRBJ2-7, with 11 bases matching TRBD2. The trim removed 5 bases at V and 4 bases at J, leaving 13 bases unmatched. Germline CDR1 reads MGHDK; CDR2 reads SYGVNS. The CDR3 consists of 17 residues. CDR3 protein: CASSPQRLAGGLYEQYF. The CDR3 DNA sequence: TGTGCCAGCAGTCCCCAGAGGTTAGCGGGAGGGCTATACGAGCAGTACTTC.

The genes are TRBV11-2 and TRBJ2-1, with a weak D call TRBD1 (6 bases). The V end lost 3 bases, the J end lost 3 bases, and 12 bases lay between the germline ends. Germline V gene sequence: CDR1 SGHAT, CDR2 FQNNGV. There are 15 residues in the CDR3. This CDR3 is CASSFPDSNYNEQFF. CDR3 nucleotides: TGTGCCAGCAGCTTTCCGGACAGTAACTACAATGAGCAGTTCTTC.

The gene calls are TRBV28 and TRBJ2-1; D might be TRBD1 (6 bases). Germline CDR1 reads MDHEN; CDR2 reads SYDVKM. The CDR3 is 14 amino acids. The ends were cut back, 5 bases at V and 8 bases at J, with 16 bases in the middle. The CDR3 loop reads CASSPVTGSDEQFF. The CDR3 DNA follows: TGTGCCAGCAGTCCTGTAACAGGGTCTGATGAGCAGTTCTTC.

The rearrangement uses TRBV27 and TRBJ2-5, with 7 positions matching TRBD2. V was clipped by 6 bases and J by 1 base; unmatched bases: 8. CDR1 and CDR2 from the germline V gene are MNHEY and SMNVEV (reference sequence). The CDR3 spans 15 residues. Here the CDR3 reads CASSSPTGGQETQYF. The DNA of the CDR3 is TGTGCCAGCAGCTCACCTACGGGGGGCCAAGAGACCCAGTACTTC.